Shown below are 25 T cell receptor beta chains from a single sample sequenced in a study of shared clonotypes between healthy human individuals. Some clones are missing from TCRdb's copy, which holds only in-frame ones; the method was immunoSEQ multiplex PCR. The sample holds some 350,000 clones, over 65% seen once. Input material: memory CD4+ T cells sorted from blood. Subset denoted: CD45RA-negative fraction. The origin of the receptors is a man aged 25 to 45 in good health.

The V and J genes are TRBV9 and TRBJ1-5, with TRBD1 matching 11 bases. The CDR3 runs to 20 residues. From germline, CDR1 is SGDLS and CDR2 YYNGEE. J gave up 0 bases and V 2 bases, and 13 bases lay outside the gene matches. In DNA, the CDR3 is TGTGCCAGCAGCGTGGTCAAACCGGGACAGGGGGATTATAGCAATCAGCCCCAGCATTTT. It yields the protein CASSVVKPGQGDYSNQPQHF.

This clone was picked up a small number of times. This chain uses TRBV27 with TRBJ1-2; 11 bases fit TRBD1. V shed 5 bases and J 4 bases; nucleotides not matched to a gene: 6. CDR1 is MNHEY and CDR2 is SMNVEV in the germline V gene (reference sequence). CDR3 length equals 15 residues. CDR3 residues: CASSMGQGVGYGYTF. In nucleotides, the CDR3 is TGTGCCAGCAGTATGGGACAGGGGGTTGGCTATGGCTACACCTTC.

This chain links TRBV12-5 with TRBJ2-1; D remains unclear. The germline gives CDR1 LGHNT, CDR2 FRNRAP. The length of the CDR3 is 14 residues. V was trimmed by 7 bases and J by 6 bases, leaving 16 bases between them. CDR3 protein: CASARLSSGNEQFF. CDR3 nucleotides: TGTGCTAGTGCCCGTTTATCCTCAGGCAATGAGCAGTTCTTC. The full variable domain, with the rest looked up from reference TRBV12-5 and TRBJ2-1, is DARVTQTPRHKVTEMGQEVTMRCQPILGHNTVFWYRQTMMQGLELLAYFRNRAPLDDSGMPKDRFSAEMPDATLATLKIQPSEPRDSAVYFCASARLSSGNEQFFGPGTRLTVL.

The V and J genes are TRBV7-9 and TRBJ1-4, with 9 bases fitting TRBD1. Germline V CDR1 and CDR2: SEHNR, FQNEAQ (reference sequence). Trimming cost V 4 bases and J 4 bases; bases outside gene matches: 4. The CDR3 is 15 amino acids. CDR3 sequence: CASSSPGQGNEKLFF. The CDR3 DNA follows: TGTGCCAGCAGCTCCCCGGGACAGGGTAATGAAAAACTGTTTTTT.

This rearrangement joins TRBV7-9 to TRBJ2-7; D unresolved. Germline V gene sequence: CDR1 SEHNR, CDR2 FQNEAQ (reference sequence). Trimming removed 4 bases from V and 2 bases from J, with 9 bases in between. This CDR3 has 13 residues. CDR3 region: CASSYENTYEQYF. Here the CDR3 DNA reads TGTGCCAGCAGCTATGAAAACACCTACGAGCAGTACTTC.

The chain carries TRBV19 and TRBJ2-1; D not resolved. The CDR3 runs to 14 residues. The germline V and J ends were trimmed by 6 bases and 3 bases, with 12 bases remaining between them. The germline V gene encodes CDR1 LNHDA and CDR2 SQIVND (reference sequence). This chain's CDR3 is CASSPGPDYNEQFF. The CDR3 bases are TGTGCCAGTAGCCCAGGCCCGGACTACAATGAGCAGTTCTTC. The entire variable domain, with the rest obtained from reference TRBV19 and TRBJ2-1, is as follows: DGGITQSPKYLFRKEGQNVTLSCEQNLNHDAMYWYRQDPGQGLRLIYYSQIVNDFQKGDIAEGYSVSREKKESFPLTVTSAQKNPTAFYLCASSPGPDYNEQFFGPGTRLTVL.

This clone has just a few counts. The V gene is TRBV27, the J gene TRBJ2-2; D perhaps matches TRBD2 (5 bases). Germline loops: CDR1 MNHEY, CDR2 SMNVEV (reference sequence). The CDR3 is 13 residues long. V was trimmed by 6 bases and J by 7 bases, leaving 12 bases between them. The CDR3, as DNA: TGTGCCAGCAGCCTAGCCGGGTTCGGGGAGCTGTTTTTT. This encodes CASSLAGFGELFF.

The CDR3 DNA reads TGTGCCAGCAGTGGTGTCAGGGGGGCTTTCTTT. Translating it yields CASSGVRGAFF. This rearrangement joins TRBV28 to TRBJ1-1, with 7 nucleotides matching TRBD1. Germline CDR1 is MDHEN and CDR2 is SYDVKM. This CDR3 contains 11 residues. Trimming took 5 bases from V and 11 from J; bases not matched to a gene: 5.

Turning to this clone: The same CDR3 also results from other DNA sequences found in this sample. The chain uses TRBV5-1 and TRBJ2-5; possible D gene TRBD1, 6 bases. This CDR3 contains 14 residues. Trimming left V 0 bases short and J 4 bases short, with 10 bases between. Germline CDR1 reads SGHRS; CDR2 reads YFSETQ. CDR3 residues: CASSLASGVETQYF. The CDR3 DNA sequence: TGCGCCAGCAGCTTGGCGTCAGGGGTAGAGACCCAGTACTTC.

The chain has TRBV6-1 and TRBJ2-7; maybe TRBD1 (5 bases). Germline lookup yields CDR1 MNHNS and CDR2 SASEGT. Between the trimmed V and J ends, which lost 3 bases and 3 bases, there was a span of 21 bases. The CDR3 contains 17 residues. CDR3 nucleotides: TGTGCCAGCAGTGATGGGGTAACAGGTCCGGCTCACTACGAGCAGTACTTC. It is translated as CASSDGVTGPAHYEQYF.

V gene TRBV27 combines with J gene TRBJ2-5; the match to TRBD2 covers 7 bases. CDR1 MNHEY and CDR2 SMNVEV come from the germline V gene (reference sequence). This CDR3 is built from 17 residues. The V and J ends lost 2 bases and 1 base, in that order; junction bases with no gene match: 10. This CDR3 reads CASSLTAGRVGQETQYF. In DNA form, the CDR3 reads TGTGCCAGCAGTTTAACGGCAGGGAGGGTTGGCCAAGAGACCCAGTACTTC.

The J gene is TRBJ1-1, the V gene TRBV7-2; D not resolved. CDR3 length: 14 amino acids. Germline V gene data show CDR1 as SGHTA and CDR2 as FQGNSA. Trimming removed 2 bases from V and 4 bases from J, with 11 bases in between. CDR3 nucleotides: TGTGCCAGCAGCTTAATCCCAGGCTCCACTGAAGCTTTCTTT. Amino acid sequence: CASSLIPGSTEAFF.

This clone was counted a single time. V usage is TRBV11-2 and J usage is TRBJ2-3; D may be TRBD2 (6 bases). The CDR3 extends over 13 amino acids. Germline CDR1 is SGHAT and CDR2 is FQNNGV. The germline V and J ends were trimmed by 7 bases and 8 bases, with 16 bases remaining between them. This chain's CDR3 is CASNPLGRGTQYF. In nucleotides, the CDR3 is TGTGCCAGCAACCCTCTTGGGCGGGGTACGCAGTATTTT.

This chain uses TRBV6-5 with TRBJ2-5; the D is unclear. Trimming removed 6 bases at V and 1 base at J, with 15 bases between. The CDR3 is 15 amino acids. Per the germline V gene, CDR1 is MNHEY and CDR2 is SVGAGI. The CDR3 region is CASSRGDWGQETQYF. Written as DNA, the CDR3 is TGTGCCAGCAGCAGAGGTGACTGGGGCCAAGAGACCCAGTACTTC.

V is TRBV7-2 and J is TRBJ2-5, with 10 bases aligning to TRBD1. J was trimmed by 3 bases and V by 3 bases; bases with no gene match: 4. The CDR3 spans 15 residues. CDR1 and CDR2 from the germline V gene are SGHTA and FQGNSA. The CDR3 loop reads CASSFRDRGKETQYF. As DNA, the CDR3 is TGTGCCAGCAGCTTCCGGGACAGGGGTAAAGAGACCCAGTACTTC.

The rearrangement uses TRBV6-1 and TRBJ1-1, with D possibly TRBD1 on 5 matching bases. In germline, CDR1 is MNHNS, CDR2 SASEGT. V was trimmed by 8 bases and J by 6 bases, leaving 19 bases between them. The CDR3 is 14 amino acids. The CDR3 sequence: CASVLDGARPEAFF. The CDR3 DNA reads as TGTGCCAGCGTACTTGATGGGGCTCGACCTGAAGCTTTCTTT.

V is TRBV5-5 and J is TRBJ2-5; no reliable D call. The V gene lost 4 bases and the J gene lost 5 bases, with 15 bases spanning the gap. This CDR3 comprises 14 residues. CDR1 and CDR2 from the germline V gene are SGHKS and YYEKEE (reference sequence). This CDR3 reads CASSHATLGETQYF. The CDR3 DNA reads as TGTGCCAGCAGCCATGCAACTCTAGGGGAGACCCAGTACTTC.

This sequence joins TRBV18 and TRBJ1-4; possibly TRBD1 for D (5 bases). CDR1 and CDR2 (germline): KGHSH, LQKENI. The V end lost 3 bases, the J end lost 8 bases, and 16 bases lay between the germline ends. This CDR3 spans 15 amino acids. The CDR3 sequence is CASSPRPGGNEKLFF. The CDR3 DNA reads as TGTGCCAGCTCACCTCGACCTGGGGGTAACGAAAAACTGTTTTTT.

The chain uses TRBV5-1 and TRBJ2-1; D is unresolved. Per the germline V gene, CDR1 is SGHRS and CDR2 is YFSETQ. Trimming cost V 0 bases and J 9 bases, with 10 bases left between them. The CDR3 consists of 13 residues. CDR3 loop: CASSLGILGEQFF. CDR3 nucleotide sequence: TGCGCCAGCAGCTTGGGAATTCTGGGTGAGCAGTTCTTC.

V gene TRBV19 combines with J gene TRBJ1-2, with 8 positions matching TRBD1. V lost 6 bases to trimming and J lost 5 bases; unmatched junction nucleotides: 14. CDR1 is LNHDA, CDR2 SQIVND, per germline (reference sequence). The CDR3 covers 16 residues. The CDR3 is CASSRTDGQGLYGYTF. The CDR3 bases are TGTGCCAGTAGCCGGACCGACGGACAGGGTCTTTATGGCTACACCTTC.

For this clone: A far larger clone differs by one base, so this is likely a read error. Other DNA sequences in the same sample also yield this CDR3. The chain uses TRBV2 and TRBJ1-1; D is possibly TRBD1 (5 bases). Germline assignment: CDR1 SNHLY and CDR2 FYNNEI. The CDR3 is 13 residues long. CDR3 coding DNA: TGTGCCAGTAGTGGAGGGGCTGGAACTGAAGCTTTCTTT. It specifies CASSGGAGTEAFF.

V usage is TRBV14 and J usage is TRBJ1-1; D is unresolved. The CDR3 runs to 15 residues. Germline CDR1 reads SGHDN; CDR2 reads FVKESK. Trimming took off 3 bases at V and 3 bases at J, with 14 bases between the two ends. The CDR3 DNA reads as TGTGCCAGCAGCCATTGGACTGGCGGGGACACTGAAGCTTTCTTT. As protein: CASSHWTGGDTEAFF.

This clone was observed many times. V usage is TRBV14 and J usage is TRBJ2-1, with 14 bases fitting TRBD2. The CDR3 extends over 20 amino acids. The germline gives CDR1 SGHDN, CDR2 FVKESK. J gave up 1 base and V 5 bases, and 13 bases lay outside the gene matches. CDR3 coding DNA: TGTGCCAGCAGCTCCCCGGGACTAGCGGGAGTGGGCGCGTCCTACAATGAGCAGTTCTTC. It specifies CASSSPGLAGVGASYNEQFF.

This clone was detected only once. This likely stems from a read error, as it lies one base from a far larger clone. Other nucleotide sequences from this sample produce the same CDR3. The chain couples TRBV29-1 to TRBJ2-3, with D perhaps being TRBD1 or TRBD2 (5 bases each). The germline V and J ends were trimmed by 3 bases and 0 bases, with 13 bases remaining between them. The length of the CDR3 is 15 residues. The germline CDR1 and CDR2 sequences are SQVTM and ANQGSEA. The CDR3 loop reads CSVDGQGLSTDTQYF. The CDR3 DNA reads as TGCAGCGTTGATGGACAAGGACTCAGCACAGATACGCAGTATTTT.

The genes are TRBV28 and TRBJ2-3, with D possibly being TRBD1 or TRBD2 (5 bases each). Germline V gene lookup returns CDR1 MDHEN and CDR2 SYDVKM. The CDR3 totals 16 residues. Trimming cost V 2 bases and J 8 bases, with 20 bases left between them. The CDR3 reads CASSLIGTSLGVTQYF. CDR3 nucleotide sequence: TGTGCCAGCAGTTTAATAGGGACGAGTCTGGGAGTTACGCAGTATTTT. Variable domain in full (rest from reference TRBV28 and TRBJ2-3): DVKVTQSSRYLVKRTGEKVFLECVQDMDHENMFWYRQDPGLGLRLIYFSYDVKMKEKGDIPEGYSVSREKKERFSLILESASTNQTSMYLCASSLIGTSLGVTQYFGPGTRLTVL.